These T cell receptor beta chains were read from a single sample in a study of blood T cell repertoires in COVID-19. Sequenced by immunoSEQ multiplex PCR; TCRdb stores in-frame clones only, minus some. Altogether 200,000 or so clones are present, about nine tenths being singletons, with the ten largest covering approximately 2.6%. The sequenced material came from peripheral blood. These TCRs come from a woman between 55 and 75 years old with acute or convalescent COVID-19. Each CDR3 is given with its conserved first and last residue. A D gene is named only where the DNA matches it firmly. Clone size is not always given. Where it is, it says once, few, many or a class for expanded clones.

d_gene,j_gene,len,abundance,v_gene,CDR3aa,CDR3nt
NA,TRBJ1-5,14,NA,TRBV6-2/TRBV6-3,CASSYAGMNQPQHF,TGTGCCAGCAGTTACGCAGGGATGAATCAGCCCCAGCATTTT
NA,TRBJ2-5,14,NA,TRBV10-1,CASSESRGIETQYF,TGCGCCAGCAGTGAGTCAAGAGGGATAGAGACCCAGTACTTC
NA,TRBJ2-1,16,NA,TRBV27,CASSAFSTGGINEQFF,TGTGCCAGCAGTGCGTTCTCTACCGGGGGTATCAATGAGCAGTTCTTC
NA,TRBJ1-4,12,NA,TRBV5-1,CASSKDAGELFF,TGCGCCAGCAGCAAGGATGCAGGGGAACTGTTTTTT
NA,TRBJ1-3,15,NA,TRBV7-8,CASSSSRASGNTIYF,TGTGCCAGCAGCTCTTCGCGGGCGTCCGGAAACACCATATATTTT
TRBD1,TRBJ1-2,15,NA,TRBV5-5,CASSSQGTGGYGYTF,TGTGCCAGCAGCTCCCAGGGGACAGGGGGCTATGGCTACACCTTC
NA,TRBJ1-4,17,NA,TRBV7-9,CASSLAARASGDEKLFF,TGTGCCAGCAGCTTAGCTGCGAGGGCTTCAGGGGATGAAAAACTGTTTTTT
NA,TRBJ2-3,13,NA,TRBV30,CALDAQVTDTQYF,TGTGCCCTTGATGCTCAGGTCACAGATACGCAGTATTTT
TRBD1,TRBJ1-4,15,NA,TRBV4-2,CASSSRTGLSEKLFF,TGTGCCAGCAGCTCCCGGACAGGGCTGAGTGAAAAACTGTTTTTT
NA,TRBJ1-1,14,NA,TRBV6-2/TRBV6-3,CASSYQYQGTEAFF,TGTGCCAGCAGTTACCAATACCAGGGCACTGAAGCTTTCTTT
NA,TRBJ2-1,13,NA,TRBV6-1,CASSYDRNNEQFF,TGTGCCAGCAGTTATGACAGGAACAATGAGCAGTTCTTC
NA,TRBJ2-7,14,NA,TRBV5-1,CASSLSGLSYEQYF,TGCGCCAGCAGCTTGTCTGGACTCTCCTACGAGCAGTACTTC
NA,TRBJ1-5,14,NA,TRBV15,CATSRGGQGQPQHF,TGTGCCACCAGCAGGGGGGGGCAGGGTCAGCCCCAGCATTTT
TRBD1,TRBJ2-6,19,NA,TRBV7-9,CASSLVLTGGSSGANVLTF,TGTGCCAGCAGCTTAGTGTTGACAGGGGGGTCTTCTGGGGCCAACGTCCTGACTTTC
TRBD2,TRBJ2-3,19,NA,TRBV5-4,CASSLKPHGGVHSTDTQYF,TGTGCCAGCAGCTTGAAGCCTCACGGGGGGGTTCATAGCACAGATACGCAGTATTTT
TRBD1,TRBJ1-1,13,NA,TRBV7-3,CASSFQGEAEAFF,TGTGCCAGCAGCTTCCAGGGGGAGGCTGAAGCTTTCTTT
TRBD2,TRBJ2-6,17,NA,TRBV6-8,CASSQSGGPSGANVLTF,TGTGCCAGCAGCCAGAGCGGGGGGCCCTCTGGGGCCAACGTCCTGACTTTC
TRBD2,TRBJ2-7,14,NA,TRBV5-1,CASSPTSGAYEQYF,TGCGCCAGCAGCCCGACTAGCGGGGCCTACGAGCAGTACTTC
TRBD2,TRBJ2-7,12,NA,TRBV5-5,CASSGVAGEQYF,TGTGCCAGCAGCGGAGTAGCGGGGGAGCAGTACTTC
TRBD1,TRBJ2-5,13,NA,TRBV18,CASSPGQGETQYF,TGTGCCAGCTCACCAGGACAGGGCGAGACCCAGTACTTC
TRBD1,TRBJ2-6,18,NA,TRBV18,CASSAPGQGANGANVLTF,TGTGCCAGCTCAGCTCCGGGACAGGGGGCAAATGGGGCCAACGTCCTGACTTTC
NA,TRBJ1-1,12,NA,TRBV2,CASSEEGGGAFF,TGTGCCAGCAGTGAGGAGGGCGGGGGGGCTTTCTTT
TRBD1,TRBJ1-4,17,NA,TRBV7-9,CASSLGGQGVFGEKLFF,TGTGCCAGCAGCTTAGGAGGACAGGGGGTATTTGGTGAAAAACTGTTTTTT
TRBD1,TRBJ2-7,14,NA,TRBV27,CASSYDPDRGVQYF,TGTGCCAGCAGTTACGACCCGGACAGGGGGGTCCAGTACTTC
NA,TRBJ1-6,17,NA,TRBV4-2,CASSQASRSSYNSPLHF,TGTGCCAGCAGCCAAGCGTCCCGGAGCTCCTATAATTCACCCCTCCACTTT
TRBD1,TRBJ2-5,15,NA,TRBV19,CASSRGTGARETQYF,TGTGCCAGTAGTCGGGGGACAGGTGCCCGAGAGACCCAGTACTTC
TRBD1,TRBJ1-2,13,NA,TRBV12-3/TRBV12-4,CASSPTGGGGYTF,TGTGCCAGCAGCCCCACAGGGGGTGGAGGCTACACCTTC
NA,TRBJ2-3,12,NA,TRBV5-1,CASSLTTDTQYF,TGCGCCAGCAGCTTGACTACAGATACGCAGTATTTT
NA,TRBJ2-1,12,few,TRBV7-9,CASSSVSNEQFF,TGTGCCAGCTCGAGCGTGAGCAATGAGCAGTTCTTC
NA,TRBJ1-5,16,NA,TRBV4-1,CASSANIGVEGQPQHF,TGCGCCAGCAGCGCCAATATCGGGGTAGAGGGACAGCCCCAGCATTTT
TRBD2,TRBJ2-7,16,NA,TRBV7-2,CASSSGSGARSYEQYF,TGTGCCAGCAGCTCTGGTAGCGGGGCCCGCTCCTACGAGCAGTACTTC
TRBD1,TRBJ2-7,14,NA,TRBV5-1,CASSTWTGGYEQYF,TGCGCCAGCAGTACTTGGACAGGGGGCTACGAGCAGTACTTC
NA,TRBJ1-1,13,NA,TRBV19,CASSIDTTGVAFF,TGTGCCAGTAGTATAGATACGACAGGAGTAGCTTTCTTT
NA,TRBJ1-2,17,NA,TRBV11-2,CASSFTGGSQGNYGYTF,TGTGCCAGCAGCTTTACGGGGGGGTCCCAGGGTAACTATGGCTACACCTTC
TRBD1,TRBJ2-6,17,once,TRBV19,CASSISDRASGANVLTF,TGTGCCAGTAGTATAAGTGACAGGGCGTCTGGGGCCAACGTCCTGACTTTC
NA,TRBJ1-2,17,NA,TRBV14,CASSQDLRTLNMYGYTF,TGTGCCAGCAGCCAAGATCTTCGGACATTGAATATGTATGGCTACACCTTC
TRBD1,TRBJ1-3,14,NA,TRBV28,CASSNRGDGNTIYF,TGTGCCAGCAGCAACAGGGGGGATGGAAACACCATATATTTT
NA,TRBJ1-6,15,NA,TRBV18,CASSPAGSLNSPLHF,TGTGCCAGCTCACCAGCAGGAAGCCTTAATTCACCCCTCCACTTT
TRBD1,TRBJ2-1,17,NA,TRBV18,CASSPVTGTGGFSEQFF,TGTGCCAGCTCACCCGTTACCGGGACAGGGGGCTTCAGTGAGCAGTTCTTC
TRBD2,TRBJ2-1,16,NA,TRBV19,CASSIGLAGLYNEQFF,TGTGCCAGTAGTATAGGACTAGCGGGGCTCTACAATGAGCAGTTCTTC
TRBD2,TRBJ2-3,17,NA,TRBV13,CASSPQLAGGSTDTQYF,TGTGCCAGCAGCCCCCAACTAGCGGGGGGCAGCACAGATACGCAGTATTTT
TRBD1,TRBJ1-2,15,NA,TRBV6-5,CASRRGAGGNYGYTF,TGTGCCAGCAGGAGGGGGGCAGGGGGCAACTATGGCTACACCTTC
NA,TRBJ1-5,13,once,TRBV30,CAWSREENQPQHF,TGTGCCTGGAGTCGAGAGGAGAATCAGCCCCAGCATTTT